The next 6 T cell receptor beta chains were all read from a single sample in a study of response to subunit inactivated influenza vaccine. A single record per CDR3 protein comes from TCRdb applying MiXCR to the RT-PCR reads. The sample carries roughly 620,000 distinct CDR3 sequences, about 11% recorded once. This sample was also put to use in a study of T cells expressing NK-cell markers. That investigation notes: UMIs were included in TCR beta cDNA generated by 5'RACE template switching.

Sequencing was performed on PBMCs from blood, taken on the day of vaccination. The receptors were gathered from a man in his forties or fifties who received an inactivated influenza vaccine.

The CDR3 sequence is CASSQATGGLFEQYF. CDR3 nucleotide sequence: TGTGCCAGCAGCCAAGCTACAGGGGGTTTGTTCGAGCAGTACTTC. J is TRBJ2-7 and V is TRBV4-2; TRBD1 aligns across 8 bases. This CDR3 is 15 amino acids long. V shed 1 base and J 6 bases; nucleotides not matched to a gene: 8. Germline V CDR1 and CDR2: LGHNA, YNFKEQ.

This rearrangement joins TRBV18 to TRBJ2-7, with 7 bases identical to TRBD1. From germline, CDR1 is KGHSH and CDR2 LQKENI. V lost 3 bases, J lost 6 bases, and 17 bases stayed unmatched. The CDR3 extends over 17 amino acids. In DNA, the CDR3 is TGTGCCAGCTCACCTCCGGGACAGTCAATACCTTCGGGCGAGCAGTACTTC. This sequence encodes CASSPPGQSIPSGEQYF.

This clonotype was observed at least ten times. V gene TRBV4-2 combines with J gene TRBJ1-4; the D gene is possibly TRBD1 (6 bases). V lost 5 bases to trimming and J lost 2 bases, with 15 bases between them. This CDR3 comprises 16 residues. Germline V gene data show CDR1 as LGHNA and CDR2 as YNFKEQ. Here the CDR3 DNA reads TGTGCCAGCAGCTCCAGGGGTCGGGGTACTAATGAAAAACTGTTTTTT. Protein sequence: CASSSRGRGTNEKLFF.

This clonotype was counted ten times or more. This chain uses TRBV12-3 or TRBV12-4 with TRBJ1-1; TRBD1 might be the D (5 bases). The V gene lost 1 base and the J gene lost 4 bases, with 13 bases spanning the gap. The CDR3 totals 15 residues. The DNA for the CDR3 is TGTGCCAGCAGTTTAGACCGGCGGGGGGTCACTGAAGCTTTCTTT. The encoded protein is CASSLDRRGVTEAFF.

This clonotype was found many times. The rearrangement joins TRBV12-3 or TRBV12-4 to TRBJ1-2; D remains unclear. The CDR3 is made up of 16 amino acids. Deletions cut 3 bases from V and 0 bases from J, with 14 bases between. The chain's CDR3 is CASSFSSAATNYGYTF. Here the CDR3 DNA reads TGTGCCAGCAGTTTCTCCTCGGCCGCTACTAACTATGGCTACACCTTC.

This chain's CDR3 is CASSSRQGAQTQYF. The CDR3 coding sequence is TGTGCCAGCAGCTCGCGACAGGGGGCACAGACCCAGTACTTC. V usage is TRBV7-9 and J usage is TRBJ2-5; 10 bases map to TRBD1. The CDR3 consists of 14 residues. V dropped 4 bases and J dropped 6; count of bases not matched to a gene: 5. The germline CDR1 and CDR2 sequences are SEHNR and FQNEAQ (reference sequence).